The next 8 T cell receptor beta chains were all read from a single sample in a study of blood T cell repertoires in COVID-19. Data came from immunoSEQ multiplex PCR; TCRdb stores just in-frame clones and leaves some out. The repertoire has hundreds of thousands of clones, 80% to 90% of them found once; the top ten carry 0.7% to 1%. Material: peripheral blood. The receptors here all came from a man in his late teens or twenties with COVID-19, enrolled during active disease.

In its sample, this clone was seen once. V gene TRBV5-6 combines with J gene TRBJ2-5; the match to TRBD1 covers 10 bases. The CDR3 has 15 amino acids. Germline lookup yields CDR1 SGHDT and CDR2 YYEEEE. With 3 bases clipped from V and 4 bases from J, the junction kept 6 bases outside the gene matches. The CDR3 DNA reads TGTGCCAGCAGCTCCGGGACAGGGGTAGGAGAGACCCAGTACTTC. As protein: CASSSGTGVGETQYF.

The chain has TRBV2 and TRBJ2-1, with 8 bases that match TRBD2. The germline CDR1 and CDR2 sequences are SNHLY and FYNNEI. V shed 2 bases and J 4 bases; nucleotides not matched to a gene: 4. The CDR3 runs 15 residues. CDR3 bases: TGTGCCAGCAGTGAACTGTTAGCGGGGTACAATGAGCAGTTCTTC. It encodes CASSELLAGYNEQFF.

The chain uses TRBV5-4 and TRBJ1-1; 7 bases line up with TRBD1. V shed 3 bases and J 1 base; nucleotides not matched to a gene: 6. Germline V lookup: CDR1 SGHNT, CDR2 YYREEE (reference sequence). This CDR3 has 15 amino acids. The CDR3 spells CASSSRTGGNTEAFF. DNA for the CDR3: TGTGCCAGCAGCTCGAGGACAGGTGGGAACACTGAAGCTTTCTTT.

This sequence joins TRBV5-4 and TRBJ2-3, with 8 positions matching TRBD1. The CDR3 spans 16 residues. Losses at the gene ends were 4 bases for V and 4 bases for J; bases not matched to a gene: 11. From germline, CDR1 is SGHNT and CDR2 YYREEE (reference sequence). DNA of the CDR3: TGTGCCAGCAGCCAGGCGCGGCAGGGGGCTCCAGATACGCAGTATTTT. This encodes CASSQARQGAPDTQYF.

The chain links TRBV10-3 to TRBJ2-4; 14 bases agree with TRBD2. The V and J ends lost 0 bases and 8 bases, in that order; junction bases with no gene match: 6. Germline assignment: CDR1 ENHRY and CDR2 SYGVKD. This CDR3 has 17 residues. This CDR3 is CAISESIRLAGGDIQYF. In nucleotides, the CDR3 is TGTGCCATCAGTGAGTCGATACGACTAGCGGGAGGGGACATTCAGTACTTC.

This chain connects TRBV6-4 to TRBJ2-2, with 9 positions matching TRBD1. The CDR3 loop spans 16 amino acids. The germline V gene has CDR1 MRHNA and CDR2 SNTAGT. Trimming cost V 5 bases and J 2 bases; bases outside gene matches: 6. The CDR3 reads CASSRDRAFNTGELFF. CDR3 nucleotide sequence: TGTGCCAGCAGTCGGGACAGGGCCTTTAACACCGGGGAGCTGTTTTTT.

The V call is TRBV19, the J call TRBJ1-1; D is perhaps TRBD1 (6 bases). The CDR3 length is 13 residues. Trimming took off 6 bases at V and 5 bases at J, with 13 bases between the two ends. CDR1 LNHDA and CDR2 SQIVND come from the germline V gene (reference sequence). The CDR3 DNA reads TGTGCCAGTAGAAGCAGGGGAGATACTGAAGCTTTCTTT. This gives the protein CASRSRGDTEAFF.

This chain links TRBV6-5 with TRBJ1-2, with D possibly matching TRBD1 (6 bases). The V end lost 8 bases, the J end lost 8 bases, and 12 bases lay between the germline ends. CDR3 length: 11 residues. Germline V gives CDR1 MNHEY, CDR2 SVGAGI. CDR3 in amino acids: CASGQSFGYTF. Written as DNA, the CDR3 is TGTGCCAGCGGACAGTCTTTCGGCTACACCTTC.